This T cell receptor (beta chain) was profiled in a study of T cell responses to AZD1222 COVID-19 vaccine. With respect to this clone: What it binds is unknown.

Findings and caveats of the study: Following two doses of AZD1222, Spike-specific TCR breadth and depth rose.

Using immunoSEQ multiplex PCR, the repertoire was profiled, and TCRdb retains in-frame clones only, with some absent. Here the sample spans over 100,000 clones, 87% being singletons. This CDR3 spans 16 amino acids. CDR1 is SGHTS and CDR2 is YDEGEE in the germline V gene. The V gene end was trimmed by 5 bases and the J gene end by 4 bases; junction bases not matched to a gene: 12. This TCR derives from an adult who received the AZD1222 COVID-19 vaccine. Sequenced material: peripheral blood, taken 28 days after the second AZD1222 dose. The rearrangement links TRBV5-8 to TRBJ1-5; the match to TRBD1 covers 7 bases. CDR3 region: CASSSGRGGANQPQHF. CDR3 bases: TGTGCCAGCAGTTCCGGCAGGGGGGGCGCGAATCAGCCCCAGCATTTT.